These 32 T cell receptor beta chains were sequenced from one sample in a study of blood T cell repertoires in COVID-19. Sequencing used immunoSEQ multiplex PCR; TCRdb keeps in-frame clones, though not all of them. This table holds 95,000 to 150,000 clones, 85% found once. The sample consisted of peripheral blood. The source is a man aged 80 or over with active or convalescent COVID-19.

CDR3 sequence: CASSLRTGAGYTF. The CDR3 DNA sequence: TGTGCCAGCAGCCTTCGGACAGGTGCTGGCTACACCTTC. J is TRBJ1-2 and V is TRBV3-1 (or the pseudogene TRBV3-2); 7 bases align to TRBD1. V dropped 4 bases and J dropped 7; count of bases not matched to a gene: 6. Per the germline V gene, CDR1 is LGHDT and CDR2 is YNNKEL (reference sequence). The CDR3 consists of 13 residues.

This chain connects TRBV28 to TRBJ2-5, with D uncertain. Trimming cost V 5 bases and J 4 bases, with 17 bases left between them. The CDR3 loop spans 15 amino acids. Germline values: CDR1 MDHEN, CDR2 SYDVKM. The chain's CDR3 is CASSPRFRLGETQYF. CDR3 in DNA: TGTGCCAGCAGTCCACGGTTTAGGCTAGGAGAGACCCAGTACTTC.

The V and J genes are TRBV19 and TRBJ2-3, with 10 bases that match TRBD2. V lost 1 base and J lost 8; bases outside the gene matches: 15. This CDR3 comprises 18 residues. In germline, CDR1 is LNHDA, CDR2 SQIVND (reference sequence). CDR3 loop: CASSIGTSGSPRQFTQYF. CDR3 DNA sequence: TGTGCCAGTAGTATAGGGACTAGCGGATCCCCCCGGCAGTTTACGCAGTATTTT.

This rearrangement joins TRBV7-9 to TRBJ2-6; 8 bases fit TRBD1. From germline, CDR1 is SEHNR and CDR2 FQNEAQ (reference sequence). CDR3 size: 16 residues. After removal of 6 bases from V and 0 bases from J, the junction contained 4 bases not matched to a gene. CDR3 DNA sequence: TGTGCCAGCAGTCATACAGGGGGCTCTGGGGCCAACGTCCTGACTTTC. Encoded protein: CASSHTGGSGANVLTF.

The V and J genes are TRBV4-1 and TRBJ2-7; no firm D call. The CDR3 has 14 amino acids. From germline, CDR1 is MGHRA and CDR2 YSYEKL. V was clipped by 0 bases and J by 1 base, with 7 bases between them. The CDR3 is CASSQDRMSYEQYF. In DNA form, the CDR3 reads TGCGCCAGCAGCCAAGACAGGATGTCCTACGAGCAGTACTTC.

In this sample, this clone turned up a few times. DNA for the CDR3: TGTGCCAGCAGCTTAATTCGCCTAGCGGGAGCCCCAGATACGCAGTATTTT. Residues: CASSLIRLAGAPDTQYF. The chain carries TRBV7-3 and TRBJ2-3; 10 bases match TRBD2. V dropped 1 base and J dropped 4; count of bases not matched to a gene: 8. Germline assignment: CDR1 SGHTA and CDR2 FQGTGA. The CDR3 totals 17 residues.

This clone was seen only a few times. The chain joins TRBV18 to TRBJ2-5; no reliable D call. Trimming left V 3 bases short and J 2 bases short, with 4 bases between. Germline V gives CDR1 KGHSH, CDR2 LQKENI. CDR3 length: 12 amino acids. This CDR3 reads CASSPQQETQYF. The CDR3 DNA follows: TGTGCCAGCTCACCTCAACAAGAGACCCAGTACTTC.

V and J are TRBV5-1 and TRBJ2-3; D is unresolved. V was clipped by 0 bases and J by 0 bases, with 11 bases between them. The CDR3 contains 16 residues. Germline assignment: CDR1 SGHRS and CDR2 YFSETQ. The chain's CDR3 is CASSLVVGSSTDTQYF. As DNA, the CDR3 is TGCGCCAGCAGCTTGGTTGTCGGGTCTAGCACAGATACGCAGTATTTT.

The rearrangement joins TRBV9 to TRBJ2-7; D may be TRBD1 (6 bases). The CDR3 covers 15 residues. Trimming stripped 4 bases from V and 1 base from J, with 15 bases between. Germline lookup yields CDR1 SGDLS and CDR2 YYNGEE. CDR3 nucleotides: TGTGCCAGCAGCTGGGGAGAGGGGGATTCCTACGAGCAGTACTTC. Encoded protein: CASSWGEGDSYEQYF.

This chain links TRBV24-1 with TRBJ2-2; possible D gene TRBD2, 5 bases. Trimming took off 8 bases at V and 7 bases at J, with 13 bases between the two ends. CDR1 and CDR2 from the germline V gene are KGHDR and SFDVKD. The CDR3 has 13 residues. The DNA of the CDR3 is TGTGCCACCAACGGGGTCACAAGCGGGGAGCTGTTTTTT. Translation: CATNGVTSGELFF.

V and J are TRBV7-2 and TRBJ2-7; TRBD2 matches at 10 bases. Germline V gene sequence: CDR1 SGHTA, CDR2 FQGNSA. V trimming: 2 bases; J trimming: 4 bases; junction bases outside the gene matches: 5. CDR3 length: 15 amino acids. This CDR3 reads CASSLTASGRYEQYF. The CDR3, as DNA: TGTGCCAGCAGCTTAACTGCTAGCGGGAGATACGAGCAGTACTTC.

The chain combines TRBV2 with TRBJ2-7; 10 bases map to TRBD2. The V gene's germline CDR1 is SNHLY and CDR2 FYNNEI. Trimming at V came to 3 bases and at J to 0 bases, leaving 5 bases not matched to a gene. The CDR3 extends over 16 amino acids. CDR3 coding DNA: TGTGCCAGCAGTGAGGCTAGCGGGAGTAGCTCCTACGAGCAGTACTTC. Its translation is CASSEASGSSSYEQYF.

The chain couples TRBV29-1 to TRBJ2-7; D is possibly TRBD2 (5 bases). Germline lookup yields CDR1 SQVTM and CDR2 ANQGSEA. The V and J ends lost 4 bases and 0 bases respectively, with 7 bases between them. The CDR3 is made up of 12 amino acids. The CDR3 is CSVGLSSYEQYF. The CDR3, as DNA: TGCAGCGTTGGACTAAGCTCCTACGAGCAGTACTTC.

The chain carries TRBV19 and TRBJ2-3; 7 bases are a match to TRBD2. Germline assignment: CDR1 LNHDA and CDR2 SQIVND (reference sequence). The CDR3 consists of 16 residues. The V and J ends lost 5 bases and 1 base, in that order; junction bases with no gene match: 9. The CDR3 region is CASSPARAGGTDTQYF. The CDR3 DNA reads TGTGCCAGTAGTCCAGCCCGGGCGGGGGGCACAGATACGCAGTATTTT.

This chain uses TRBV2 with TRBJ1-1, with 8 bases lining up with TRBD1. The CDR3 sequence is 14 residues long. The trim removed 4 bases at V and 1 base at J, leaving 2 bases unmatched. CDR1 SNHLY and CDR2 FYNNEI come from the germline V gene. CDR3 nucleotide sequence: TGTGCCAGCAGTGGACAGGGGAGGAACACTGAAGCTTTCTTT. Amino acid sequence: CASSGQGRNTEAFF. The full variable domain, its missing parts supplied by reference TRBV2 and TRBJ1-1, is EPEVTQTPSHQVTQMGQEVILRCVPISNHLYFYWYRQILGQKVEFLVSFYNNEISEKSEIFDDQFSVERPDGSNFTLKIRSTKLEDSAMYFCASSGQGRNTEAFFGQGTRLTVV.

V usage is TRBV2 and J usage is TRBJ2-3, with TRBD2 matching 10 bases. Germline lookup yields CDR1 SNHLY and CDR2 FYNNEI. The CDR3 loop spans 14 amino acids. The J segment lost 4 bases and the V segment lost 3 bases, leaving 1 base of the junction unmatched. CDR3 nucleotides: TGTGCCAGCAGTGAGGGACTAGCGTCAGATACGCAGTATTTT. Amino acid sequence: CASSEGLASDTQYF.

The J gene is TRBJ1-1, the V gene TRBV6-5; no firm D call. V gave up 0 bases and J gave up 3 bases, with 5 bases separating them. The CDR3 length is 13 residues. CDR1 and CDR2 (germline): MNHEY, SVGAGI. CDR3 in amino acids: CASSYSTYTEAFF. CDR3 DNA sequence: TGTGCCAGCAGTTACTCGACATACACTGAAGCTTTCTTT.

The chain recombines TRBV11-2 with TRBJ1-4; TRBD1 matches 7 bases. The ends lost 2 bases at V and 4 bases at J; junction bases unmatched: 4. Germline V lookup: CDR1 SGHAT, CDR2 FQNNGV. The CDR3 consists of 15 residues. The CDR3 coding sequence is TGTGCCAGCAGCTTATCGAACAGGGGTAATGAAAAACTGTTTTTT. This codes for CASSLSNRGNEKLFF.

The chain couples TRBV13 to TRBJ1-1, with D possibly matching TRBD1 (5 bases). This CDR3 comprises 16 residues. Germline V gene sequence: CDR1 PRHDT, CDR2 FYEKMQ (reference sequence). The V end lost 1 base, the J end lost 0 bases, and 12 bases lay between the germline ends. The CDR3 DNA is TGTGCCAGCAGCTTAGCAAGGGGCCTCATGAACACTGAAGCTTTCTTT. Amino acids: CASSLARGLMNTEAFF.

The genes are TRBV4-3 and TRBJ2-3; TRBD1 aligns across 8 bases. Per germline, CDR1 LGHNA and CDR2 YSLEER. CDR3 length equals 15 residues. V was clipped by 1 base and J by 3 bases; unmatched bases: 3. CDR3 residues: CASSQGTGYTDTQYF. The CDR3 region has the DNA TGCGCCAGCAGCCAAGGGACAGGGTATACAGATACGCAGTATTTT.

This sequence joins TRBV2 and TRBJ2-1, with 10 nucleotides matching TRBD2. V was pared by 4 bases and J by 13 bases, with 10 bases of the junction left unmatched. This CDR3 comprises 14 residues. Per germline, CDR1 SNHLY and CDR2 FYNNEI. The CDR3 region is CASSALAGAGLQFF. The DNA of the CDR3 is TGTGCCAGCAGTGCTCTAGCGGGGGCCGGGCTACAGTTCTTC.

This clone showed up just a few times. The chain joins TRBV7-9 to TRBJ1-3; D unresolved. CDR3 size: 15 residues. The germline V gene has CDR1 SEHNR and CDR2 FQNEAQ (reference sequence). V dropped 5 bases and J dropped 6 bases, with 17 bases sitting between them. This chain's CDR3 is CASSPKARLENTIYF. As DNA, the CDR3 is TGTGCCAGCAGCCCCAAGGCCCGACTTGAAAACACCATATATTTT.

The rearrangement joins TRBV4-3 to TRBJ1-4, with D possibly being TRBD1 (6 bases). The V gene lost 2 bases and the J gene lost 8 bases, with 12 bases spanning the gap. The germline V gene encodes CDR1 LGHNA and CDR2 YSLEER. The CDR3 loop spans 14 amino acids. CDR3 nucleotides: TGCGCCAGCAGCCAAAACAGGGCCGGGGAAAAACTGTTTTTT. It is translated as CASSQNRAGEKLFF.

This clone has only a few counts. V and J are TRBV3-1 (or the pseudogene TRBV3-2) and TRBJ1-2; 9 bases fit TRBD1. J lost 7 bases, V lost 4 bases, and 4 bases had no gene match. Germline CDR1 is LGHDT and CDR2 is YNNKEL (reference sequence). This CDR3 is built from 13 residues. CDR3 in DNA: TGTGCCAGCAGCCTCCCGGACAGGGGTGGCTACACCTTC. Residues: CASSLPDRGGYTF.

In its sample, this clone was seen a few times. CDR3 sequence: CASNLDRDNSPLHF. The CDR3 DNA follows: TGTGCCAGCAACCTAGACAGGGACAATTCACCCCTCCACTTT. The rearrangement uses TRBV6-6 and TRBJ1-6; the match to TRBD1 covers 7 bases. J gave up 7 bases and V 7 bases, and 7 bases lay outside the gene matches. Germline V gene lookup returns CDR1 MNHNY and CDR2 SVGAGI (reference sequence). This CDR3 has 14 residues.

The sample holds one count of this clone. Relative to the germline gene, one junction end is altered; a read error may explain this. V is TRBV19 and J is TRBJ2-7; 9 bases agree with TRBD2. CDR1 is LNHDA, CDR2 SQIVND, per germline (reference sequence). The CDR3 covers 14 residues. CDR3 in amino acids: CASSIGSGSGRATF. CDR3 nucleotide sequence: TGTGCCAGTAGTATTGGTAGCGGGAGTGGACGCGCGACCTTC.

J is TRBJ2-7 and V is TRBV7-9; D possibly corresponds to TRBD1 (6 bases). V was cut by 5 bases and J by 4 bases, with 9 bases left in between. Germline lookup yields CDR1 SEHNR and CDR2 FQNEAQ (reference sequence). The CDR3 loop spans 12 amino acids. Here the CDR3 DNA reads TGTGCCAGCAGCCAAGGGGGTTACGAGCAGTACTTC. Protein sequence: CASSQGGYEQYF.

The chain links TRBV21-1 to TRBJ1-5; TRBD1 reflects the table's D call only, with no check against the DNA. TRBV21-1 is tagged as a pseudogene. The length of the CDR3 is 15 residues. CDR3 sequence: CASSKTGTENQPQHF. The CDR3 DNA reads as TGTGCCAGCAGCAAGACCGGGACAGAGAATCAGCCCCAGCATTTT.

The chain carries TRBV30 and TRBJ2-2; 7 bases are a match to TRBD2. The CDR3 consists of 15 residues. CDR1 is GTSNPN and CDR2 is SVGIG in the germline V gene (reference sequence). The V gene end was trimmed by 2 bases and the J gene end by 7 bases; junction bases not matched to a gene: 10. The CDR3 spells CAWSNLLARNGELFF. CDR3 sequence (DNA): TGTGCCTGGAGTAATCTACTAGCGCGGAACGGGGAGCTGTTTTTT. Full variable domain (rest looked up from reference TRBV30 and TRBJ2-2): SQTIHQWPATLVQPVGSPLSLECTVEGTSNPNLYWYRQAAGRGLQLLFYSVGIGQISSEVPQNLSASRPQDRQFILSSKKLLLSDSGFYLCAWSNLLARNGELFFGEGSRLTVL.

This clone was seen a few times. The chain uses TRBV19 and TRBJ1-2, with a weak D call TRBD1 (6 bases). The CDR3 runs to 14 residues. Trimming cost V 2 bases and J 4 bases, with 11 bases left between them. CDR1 is LNHDA, CDR2 SQIVND, per germline (reference sequence). The CDR3 loop reads CASSISRRGYGYTF. For the CDR3, the DNA is TGTGCCAGTAGTATAAGTCGCAGGGGCTATGGCTACACCTTC. Looking up the rest from reference TRBV19 and TRBJ1-2 gives the full variable domain: DGGITQSPKYLFRKEGQNVTLSCEQNLNHDAMYWYRQDPGQGLRLIYYSQIVNDFQKGDIAEGYSVSREKKESFPLTVTSAQKNPTAFYLCASSISRRGYGYTFGSGTRLTVV.

This sequence joins TRBV7-2 and TRBJ2-4, with 7 nucleotides matching TRBD2. Germline CDR1 and CDR2: SGHTA and FQGNSA. This CDR3 has 14 amino acids. V lost 5 bases and J lost 5; bases outside the gene matches: 6. CDR3 sequence (DNA): TGTGCCAGCAGCCGCGGGCTAGCGGAAAACATTCAGTACTTC. Protein product: CASSRGLAENIQYF.

The rearrangement uses TRBV7-2 and TRBJ1-6, with D possibly being TRBD1 (5 bases). The CDR3 has 15 residues. Germline values: CDR1 SGHTA, CDR2 FQGNSA. V lost 5 bases to trimming and J lost 3 bases, with 11 bases between them. DNA for the CDR3: TGTGCCAGCAGCGACAGCCGTCACTATAATTCACCCCTCCACTTT. This gives the protein CASSDSRHYNSPLHF.